This TCR beta chain was sequenced in a study of blood T cell repertoires in COVID-19. The ends were cut back, 8 bases at V and 8 bases at J, with 27 bases in the middle. The V gene's germline CDR1 is SGHVS and CDR2 FNYEAQ. The CDR3 has 17 residues. Cohorts were based on clinical histories the participants reported. Here immunoSEQ multiplex PCR was the method, and the copy in TCRdb shows in-frame clones only, minus some. The profile covers roughly 450,000 clones, with 90% appearing a single time and about 0.57% taken by the ten largest. Sequencing used PBMCs or T cells enriched from blood (not recorded which). This TCR derives from a man aged 18 to 30 who had recovered from COVID-19. The rearrangement uses TRBV7-6 and TRBJ1-4; D gene uncertain. The chain's CDR3 is CASSLTMEGKGWEKLFF. The CDR3 nucleotides are TGTGCCAGCTCACTGACGATGGAGGGCAAGGGTTGGGAAAAACTGTTTTTT.